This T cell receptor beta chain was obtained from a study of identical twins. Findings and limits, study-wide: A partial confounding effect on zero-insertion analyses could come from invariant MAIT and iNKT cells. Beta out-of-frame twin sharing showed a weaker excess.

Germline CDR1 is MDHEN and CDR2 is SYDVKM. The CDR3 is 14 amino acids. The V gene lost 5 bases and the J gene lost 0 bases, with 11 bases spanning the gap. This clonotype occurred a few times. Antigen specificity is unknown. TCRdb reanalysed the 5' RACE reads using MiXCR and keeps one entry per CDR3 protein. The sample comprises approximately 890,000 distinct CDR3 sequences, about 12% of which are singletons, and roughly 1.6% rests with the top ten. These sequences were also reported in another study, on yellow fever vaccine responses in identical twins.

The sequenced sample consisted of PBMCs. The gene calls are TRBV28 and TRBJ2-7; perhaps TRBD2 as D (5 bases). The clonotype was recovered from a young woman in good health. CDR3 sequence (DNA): TGTGCCAGCAGTCTAGCACGATTCTCCTACGAGCAGTACTTC. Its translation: CASSLARFSYEQYF. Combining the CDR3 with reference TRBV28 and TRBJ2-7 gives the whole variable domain DVKVTQSSRYLVKRTGEKVFLECVQDMDHENMFWYRQDPGLGLRLIYFSYDVKMKEKGDIPEGYSVSREKKERFSLILESASTNQTSMYLCASSLARFSYEQYFGPGTRLTVT.